This TCR beta chain was found in a study of cytomegalovirus exposure and HLA in healthy donors. Study details: The use of the same platform for the approximately 130 validation repertoires and the 666 first-cohort repertoires was reported by a later analysis.

TCRdb's table, derived via immunoSEQ multiplex PCR, lists solely in-frame clones and lacks some. The sample lists 250,000 to 350,000 clones; around 89% were seen once. Per the germline V gene, CDR1 is MNHEY and CDR2 is SMNVEV (reference sequence). The CDR3 is 15 residues long. Trimming removed 2 bases at V and 0 bases at J, with 8 bases between. In regard to this clone: As yet, its antigen is unknown.

From the approximately 110-subject validation cohort, which was separate from the approximately 670-subject first cohort, the donors were drawn. Study observations and caveats: The tendency of first-cohort TCR clusters to co-occur in the 120 or so validation repertoires was identified by a subsequent analysis. 150 to 200 TCR beta chains were listed as cytomegalovirus-associated.

The source material was PBMCs. This rearrangement joins TRBV27 to TRBJ2-1; the D is unclear. The receptor's source is a young woman in good health and CMV-seronegative. This CDR3 is CASSLRLSSYNEQFF. In DNA, the CDR3 is TGTGCCAGCAGTTTACGACTTAGCTCCTACAATGAGCAGTTCTTC.